This is a list of T cell receptor beta chains from one sample in a study of breast tumors, draining lymph nodes, adjacent tissues. TCRdb ran MiXCR on the multiplex PCR reads and lists one entry per CDR3 protein. The sample contains approximately 210,000 distinct CDR3 sequences, about 34% of which appear only once. Specimen: axillary lymph node tissue. Receptors were obtained from a female donor with breast cancer. Some clones in this sample may be carry-over from other donors' samples. The conserved cysteine and the conserved F or W are not part of the CDR3 here. Part of the rows lack a size; the others show once, few, many or a class for expanded clones.

TRBJ2-7	-	TRBV28	ASSAVAGVAREQY
TRBJ1-3	-	TRBV11-2	ASSVEDRASGNTIY
TRBJ2-5	-	TRBV7-9	ASSPGGGLQETQY
TRBJ1-6	many	TRBV19	ASSMGGRPLH
TRBJ2-2	many	TRBV2	ASSDGPGELF
TRBJ2-1	many	TRBV11-3	ASSLAKQGRQF
TRBJ2-7	many	TRBV5-1	ASQREGSYEQY
TRBJ2-6	many	TRBV7-9	ASTSTSGANVLT
TRBJ1-6	many	TRBV30	AWSPPQNSPLH
TRBJ2-1	many	TRBV6-1	GSGGSGRGFYEQF
TRBJ1-2	many	TRBV19	ASSILRASYGYT
TRBJ2-1	many	TRBV20-1	SARRAPLYNEQF
TRBJ2-5	-	TRBV5-1	ASSQGGATSGRAQY
TRBJ2-6	many	TRBV10-3	AISEGGQDSPGANVLT
TRBJ1-5	many	TRBV9	ASSVGGSKQPQH
TRBJ2-7	many	TRBV18	ASSPSGGGGHEQY
TRBJ2-3	many	TRBV12-3/TRBV12-4	ASSKTSDSTDTQY
TRBJ2-7	few	TRBV27	ASSLMASGFPYEQY
TRBJ1-6	many	TRBV6-5	ASSYSRVGSSYNSPLH
TRBJ2-3	many	TRBV7-2	ASSFGGRGTDTQY
TRBJ1-4	-	TRBV6-2/TRBV6-3	ASSHSRTKNEKLF
TRBJ2-2	once	TRBV9	ASSVAGEGFGGAV
TRBJ2-3	many	TRBV2	ASSEAIRGTGSTDTQY
TRBJ2-1	once	TRBV24-1	AASGGTSGRRNEQF
TRBJ2-6	many	TRBV7-2	ASSPGSGANVLT
TRBJ2-3	many	TRBV4-1	ASSQGRGSYADTQY
TRBJ2-2	many	TRBV11-2	ASKQGRSTGELF
TRBJ2-1	many	TRBV7-2	ASSPPTGSHEQF
TRBJ2-5	many	TRBV2	ASSDPGWTETQY
TRBJ2-3	once	TRBV12-5	VSGPRTGASDTQY
TRBJ2-7	many	TRBV4-3	ASSQDLAGAYEQY
TRBJ2-3	-	TRBV10-1	ASAWDEGGTTDTQY
TRBJ2-4	-	TRBV5-6	ASNRGQANIQY
TRBJ2-2	many	TRBV19	ASRRDRGPNGELF
TRBJ2-5	many	TRBV28	ASSSSSGHNPYPTETQY
TRBJ2-2	many	TRBV9	ASSVVPGRAAGELF
TRBJ2-7	many	TRBV7-8	ASSLGPPYEQY
TRBJ2-1	many	TRBV4-2	ASSQDEGLNNEQF
TRBJ2-7	-	TRBV14	ASSLSGTTYEQY
TRBJ2-1	many	TRBV18	ASSRDVAGLF
TRBJ1-4	many	TRBV4-2	ASSQDGRAANEKLF
TRBJ1-5	many	TRBV6-2/TRBV6-3	ASSPDRRVYSNQPQH
TRBJ2-1	many	TRBV11-3	ASSWQTSGEQF
TRBJ2-2	many	TRBV7-6	ASSSPAPGGTGELF
TRBJ2-1	-	TRBV25-1	ASSARGRGEQF
TRBJ2-7	many	TRBV7-9	ASSYTVAGEGSYEQY